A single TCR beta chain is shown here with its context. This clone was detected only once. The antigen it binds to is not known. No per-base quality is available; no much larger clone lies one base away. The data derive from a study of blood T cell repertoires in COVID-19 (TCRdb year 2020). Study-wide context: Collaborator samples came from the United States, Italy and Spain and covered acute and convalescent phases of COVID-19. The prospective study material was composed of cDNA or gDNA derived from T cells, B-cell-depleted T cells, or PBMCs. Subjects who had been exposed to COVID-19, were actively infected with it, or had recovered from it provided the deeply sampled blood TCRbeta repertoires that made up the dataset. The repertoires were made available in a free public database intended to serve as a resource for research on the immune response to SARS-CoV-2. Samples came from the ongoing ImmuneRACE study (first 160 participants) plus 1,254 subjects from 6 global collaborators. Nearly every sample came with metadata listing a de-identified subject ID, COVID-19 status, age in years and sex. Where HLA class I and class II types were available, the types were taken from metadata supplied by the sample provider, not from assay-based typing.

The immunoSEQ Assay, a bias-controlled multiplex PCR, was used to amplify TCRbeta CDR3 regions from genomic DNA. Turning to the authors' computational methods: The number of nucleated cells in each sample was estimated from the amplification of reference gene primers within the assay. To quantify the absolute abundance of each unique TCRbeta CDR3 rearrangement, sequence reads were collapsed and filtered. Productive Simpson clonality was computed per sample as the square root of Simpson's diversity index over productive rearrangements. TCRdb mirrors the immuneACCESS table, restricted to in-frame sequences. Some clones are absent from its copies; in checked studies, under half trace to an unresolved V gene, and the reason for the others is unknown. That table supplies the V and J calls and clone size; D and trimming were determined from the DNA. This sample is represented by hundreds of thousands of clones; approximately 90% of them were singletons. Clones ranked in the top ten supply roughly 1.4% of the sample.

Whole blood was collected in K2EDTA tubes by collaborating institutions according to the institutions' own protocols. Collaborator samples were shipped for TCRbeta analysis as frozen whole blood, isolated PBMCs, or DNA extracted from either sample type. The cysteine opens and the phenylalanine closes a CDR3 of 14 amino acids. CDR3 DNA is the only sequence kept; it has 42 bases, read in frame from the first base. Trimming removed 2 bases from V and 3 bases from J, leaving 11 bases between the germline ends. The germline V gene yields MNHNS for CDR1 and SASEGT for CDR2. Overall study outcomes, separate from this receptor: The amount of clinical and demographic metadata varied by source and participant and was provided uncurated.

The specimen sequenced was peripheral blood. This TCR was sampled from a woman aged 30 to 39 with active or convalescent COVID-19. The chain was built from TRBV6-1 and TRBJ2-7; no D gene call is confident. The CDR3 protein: CASSELAGFYEQYF. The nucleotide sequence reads TGTGCCAGCAGTGAACTGGCAGGATTCTACGAGCAGTACTTC.